These 16 T cell receptor beta chains came from one sample sequenced in a study of identical twins. TCRdb fed the 5' RACE reads into MiXCR, producing one record per CDR3 protein. Among some 270,000 distinct CDR3 sequences listed, 6.5% to 9.5% were seen once. This sample also belongs to another study, concerning yellow fever vaccine responses in identical twins.

The sample taken for sequencing was CD8+ T cells sorted from blood. These receptor sequences come from a woman under 30 in good health.

The CDR3 sequence is CASSLGRGGEQYF. CDR3 sequence (DNA): TGTGCCAGCAGCTTAGGCCGGGGGGGCGAGCAGTACTTC. The gene calls are TRBV11-2 and TRBJ2-7; 8 nucleotides line up with TRBD2. The CDR3 totals 13 residues. Germline values: CDR1 SGHAT, CDR2 FQNNGV. The V segment lost 1 base and the J segment 6 bases; nucleotides outside the gene matches: 2.

This clonotype was seen at least ten times. One end of the junction varies from germline; a read error may be responsible. V gene TRBV5-1 combines with J gene TRBJ2-7, with D unresolved. The CDR3 totals 13 residues. Germline V CDR1 and CDR2: SGHRS, YFSETQ. In DNA, the CDR3 is TGTGCCAGCAGTTTAGTCCCCGGCTACGAGCAGTACTTC. Translated, it gives CASSLVPGYEQYF.

The chain employs TRBV7-2 and TRBJ1-2; 7 bases line up with TRBD1. This CDR3 is 14 amino acids long. In germline, CDR1 is SGHTA, CDR2 FQGNSA. J lost 7 bases, V lost 5 bases, and 10 bases had no gene match. CDR3 sequence reads: CASSAEGGAGGYTF. The DNA of the CDR3 is TGTGCCAGCAGCGCAGAAGGGGGCGCGGGTGGCTACACCTTC.

Only a few counts were recorded for this clonotype. This rearrangement joins TRBV6-6 to TRBJ2-5; D unclear. The CDR3 is made up of 12 amino acids. Germline-derived CDR1 and CDR2 are MNHNY and SVGAGI (reference sequence). The V end lost 5 bases, the J end lost 5 bases, and 9 bases lay between the germline ends. The CDR3 sequence: CASSQKIETQYF. CDR3 DNA: TGTGCCAGCAGTCAAAAGATTGAGACCCAGTACTTC.

The CDR3 is CASSQGTLNTGELFF. CDR3 in DNA: TGCGCCAGCAGCCAGGGGACACTGAACACCGGGGAGCTGTTTTTT. V gene TRBV4-3 combines with J gene TRBJ2-2, with D maybe TRBD1 (6 bases). Per the germline V gene, CDR1 is LGHNA and CDR2 is YSLEER. V lost 3 bases and J 1 base, leaving 9 bases between the germline ends. The CDR3 sequence is 15 residues long.

J is TRBJ1-1 and V is TRBV14, with D hard to call. Germline CDR1 reads SGHDN; CDR2 reads FVKESK. The CDR3 length is 13 residues. V was clipped by 2 bases and J by 8 bases, with 12 bases between them. CDR3 DNA: TGTGCCAGCAGCCAACCAAATTACGCGGAAGCTTTCTTT. Protein product: CASSQPNYAEAFF.

This clonotype has a handful of counts. This chain connects TRBV28 to TRBJ2-3; 9 bases are a match to TRBD2. Germline V gives CDR1 MDHEN, CDR2 SYDVKM. This CDR3 has 15 residues. V lost 9 bases to trimming and J lost 4 bases; unmatched junction nucleotides: 11. CDR3 sequence reads: CASQGRTSASDTQYF. Written as DNA, the CDR3 is TGTGCCAGTCAGGGAAGGACTAGCGCCTCAGATACGCAGTATTTT.

In this sample, this clonotype turned up many times. This rearrangement joins TRBV29-1 to TRBJ2-5, with D hard to call. Trimming shortened V by 4 bases and J by 5 bases, and 11 bases separated the two germline ends. The CDR3 consists of 12 residues. In germline, CDR1 is SQVTM, CDR2 ANQGSEA. The CDR3, as DNA: TGCAGCGTTGCAAGATTCGAGGAGACCCAGTACTTC. Protein: CSVARFEETQYF.

This clonotype was recorded at least ten times. J is TRBJ2-1 and V is TRBV7-9; 13 bases are a match to TRBD2. CDR1 is SEHNR, CDR2 FQNEAQ, per germline (reference sequence). The CDR3 is made up of 17 amino acids. V gave up 1 base and J gave up 3 bases; unmatched junction bases: 3. The CDR3 DNA is TGTGCCAGCAGCTTAGGGACTAGCGGGAGTTACTACAATGAGCAGTTCTTC. Translated: CASSLGTSGSYYNEQFF.

This clonotype has just a few counts. The chain has TRBV7-9 and TRBJ2-1, with 8 bases fitting TRBD1. After removal of 10 bases from V and 5 bases from J, the junction contained 7 bases not matched to a gene. The CDR3 consists of 13 residues. Germline loops: CDR1 SEHNR, CDR2 FQNEAQ (reference sequence). This chain's CDR3 is CATEQGGNNEQFF. CDR3 DNA sequence: TGTGCCACTGAACAGGGGGGAAACAATGAGCAGTTCTTC.

The chain uses TRBV20-1 and TRBJ2-1; 14 nucleotides line up with TRBD2. The CDR3 runs 17 residues. The germline gives CDR1 DFQATT, CDR2 SNEGSKA (reference sequence). The trim removed 1 base at V and 8 bases at J, leaving 10 bases unmatched. The CDR3 here is CSARGDGTSGSMDEQFF. The CDR3 DNA reads as TGCAGTGCTAGAGGGGATGGGACTAGCGGGAGTATGGATGAGCAGTTCTTC.

The J gene is TRBJ2-5, the V gene TRBV12-3 or TRBV12-4; D perhaps matches TRBD2 (6 bases). The CDR3 contains 14 residues. V gave up 7 bases and J gave up 3 bases, with 15 bases separating them. Here the CDR3 reads CASTHLAAKETQYF. The CDR3 region has the DNA TGTGCCAGCACCCATTTAGCGGCAAAAGAGACCCAGTACTTC.

The chain joins TRBV9 to TRBJ1-3; D perhaps matches TRBD1 (5 bases). Germline loops: CDR1 SGDLS, CDR2 YYNGEE. Trimming took 4 bases from V and 5 from J, leaving 16 bases between them. There are 15 residues in the CDR3. CDR3 loop: CASSPPIGGRNTIYF. The CDR3 coding sequence is TGTGCCAGCAGCCCGCCGATCGGGGGGAGAAACACCATATATTTT.

This clonotype was observed many times. CDR3: CASSQAGMSTDTQYF. The DNA of the CDR3 is TGTGCCAGCAGCCAAGCGGGTATGAGCACAGATACGCAGTATTTT. V is TRBV4-2 and J is TRBJ2-3; D is unresolved. Trimming shortened V by 1 base and J by 0 bases, and 8 bases separated the two germline ends. This CDR3 region has 15 residues. The germline CDR1 and CDR2 sequences are LGHNA and YNFKEQ.

Only a few counts were recorded for this clonotype. The chain joins TRBV20-1 to TRBJ2-2; 8 bases are a match to TRBD2. CDR3 length: 16 amino acids. J was trimmed by 3 bases and V by 0 bases; bases with no gene match: 6. Germline lookup yields CDR1 DFQATT and CDR2 SNEGSKA (reference sequence). CDR3 amino acids: CSARDSWREDTGELFF. For the CDR3, the DNA is TGCAGTGCTAGAGATTCATGGCGGGAGGACACCGGGGAGCTGTTTTTT.

A remark on this clonotype: This clone may be a read error of a much larger clone one base away. The chain recombines TRBV20-1 with TRBJ2-1; the match to TRBD2 covers 7 bases. The germline CDR1 and CDR2 sequences are DFQATT and SNEGSKA (reference sequence). The length of the CDR3 is 17 residues. V lost 0 bases and J lost 3; bases outside the gene matches: 11. CDR3 coding DNA: TGCAGTGCTAGAGATACCCTCCTAGCGGAAATCTACAATGAGCAGTTCTTC. This translates into CSARDTLLAEIYNEQFF.